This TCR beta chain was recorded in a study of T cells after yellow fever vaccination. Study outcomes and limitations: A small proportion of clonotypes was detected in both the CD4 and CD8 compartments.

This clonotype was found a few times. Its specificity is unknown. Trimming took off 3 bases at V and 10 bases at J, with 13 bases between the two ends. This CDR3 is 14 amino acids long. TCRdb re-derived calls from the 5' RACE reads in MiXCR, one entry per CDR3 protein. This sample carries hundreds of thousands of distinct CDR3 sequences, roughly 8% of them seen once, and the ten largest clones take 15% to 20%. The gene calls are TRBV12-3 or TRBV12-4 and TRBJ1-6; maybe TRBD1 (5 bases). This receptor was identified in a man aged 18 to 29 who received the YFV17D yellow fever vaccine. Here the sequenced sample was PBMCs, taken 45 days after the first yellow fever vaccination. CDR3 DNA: TGTGCCAGCAGTTTGTCCCAGGGTAAATCACCCCTCCACTTT. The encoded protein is CASSLSQGKSPLHF.